This T cell receptor beta chain was sequenced in a study of T cell responses to AZD1222 COVID-19 vaccine. The J segment lost 11 bases and the V segment lost 4 bases, leaving 5 bases of the junction unmatched. CDR1 is KGHDR and CDR2 is SFDVKD in the germline V gene. The CDR3 is 12 residues long. This clone was detected once. Measured with immunoSEQ multiplex PCR; TCRdb has only the in-frame clones, and not every one. The data show around 84,000 clones, 88% seen once. Specimen: peripheral blood, collected on day 0 of AZD1222 vaccination. The rearrangement links TRBV24-1 to TRBJ2-3, with 7 positions matching TRBD2. The TCR was taken from an adult in good health. CDR3 amino acids: CATSDPSGQQYF. CDR3 nucleotide sequence: TGTGCCACCAGTGACCCTAGCGGACAGCAGTATTTT.